These 20 T cell receptor beta chains came from one sample sequenced in a study of blood T cells in healthy people across ages (dated by TCRdb to the mid-2010s). The method was 5' RACE. Sequenced on an Illumina HiSeq 2500. The second PCR ran for about 6 to 11 cycles and used a J-beta primer mix along with a sample-barcoded 5' primer. TCRdb reprocessing: public reads trimmed at Q25 with fastp, clones called with MiXCR, in-frame beta chains kept. Rows with one shared CDR3 protein collapse into an entry with the most common genes and DNA. The sample contains fewer than 1,000,000 distinct CDR3 sequences, about 47% of them found a single time. Of the sample, approximately 18% is held by the ten largest clones. Material for sequencing was blood. All receptors come from an elderly man in good health.

This clonotype turned up a few times. This chain connects TRBV20-1 to TRBJ2-1, with a possible D match to TRBD2 (6 bases). CDR1 is DFQATT and CDR2 is SNEGSKA in the germline V gene (reference sequence). Trimming left V 5 bases short and J 2 bases short, with 16 bases between. The CDR3 spans 15 residues. For the CDR3, the DNA is TGCAGTGCTCCCCCCCGCGGGACCCCCTACAATGAGCAGTTCTTC. Amino acid sequence: CSAPPRGTPYNEQFF.

This clonotype was counted once. The gene calls are TRBV20-1 and TRBJ1-5, with D unresolved. Trimming left V 3 bases short and J 7 bases short, with 13 bases between. Germline V lookup: CDR1 DFQATT, CDR2 SNEGSKA (reference sequence). CDR3 length: 13 residues. The CDR3 is CSASETAIQPQHF. CDR3 bases: TGCAGTGCTAGCGAAACGGCTATCCAGCCCCAGCATTTT.

V is TRBV20-1 and J is TRBJ2-5; 11 bases align to TRBD2. The J call may be wrong; the DNA end is better matched by TRBJ2-7. The CDR3 runs 15 residues. Germline V gene data show CDR1 as DFQATT and CDR2 as SNEGSKA (reference sequence). The CDR3, as DNA: TGCAGTGCTAGAGAACTAGCGGGAGTAAAGTACGAGCAGTACTTC. Translation gives CSARELAGVKYEQYF.

The table lists this clonotype with a count of one. Sequence at one end of the junction differs from germline and may be a read error. V and J are TRBV12-3 or TRBV12-4 and TRBJ1-3; 8 bases are shared with TRBD1. The CDR3 has 14 residues. CDR3 protein: CACSGTGSGNTIYF. The CDR3 DNA reads as TGTGCCTGCAGTGGGACAGGCTCTGGAAACACCATATATTTT.

The V gene is TRBV7-9, the J gene TRBJ2-3; 12 nucleotides agree with TRBD2. The CDR3 has 14 amino acids. J lost 7 bases, V lost 8 bases, and 7 bases had no gene match. The germline V gene has CDR1 SEHNR and CDR2 FQNEAQ (reference sequence). The CDR3 is CASPTSGSPNTQYF. In nucleotides, the CDR3 is TGTGCCAGCCCGACTAGCGGGAGTCCGAATACGCAGTATTTT.

This clonotype occurred a few times. The V call is TRBV6-1, the J call TRBJ2-3; possible D gene TRBD2, 6 bases. CDR1 and CDR2 (germline): MNHNS, SASEGT. Trimming cost V 6 bases and J 5 bases, with 24 bases left between them. The CDR3 runs to 17 residues. Written as DNA, the CDR3 is TGTGCCAGCAGAGTAAAACGGGAGAGGGCCTTAGTAGATACGCAGTATTTT. Translated, it gives CASRVKRERALVDTQYF.

The V gene is TRBV24-1, the J gene TRBJ2-3; D is perhaps TRBD1 (6 bases). V was shortened by 3 bases and J by 5 bases, with 17 bases between the two germline ends. Germline CDR1 and CDR2: KGHDR and SFDVKD. The CDR3 runs to 16 residues. The CDR3 DNA sequence: TGTGCCACCAGTGATGCGCTACAGGGATACGGAGATACGCAGTATTTT. It yields the protein CATSDALQGYGDTQYF.

The table lists this clonotype with a few counts. The chain recombines TRBV5-5 with TRBJ2-7; D is perhaps TRBD1 (7 bases). Germline values: CDR1 SGHKS, CDR2 YYEKEE (reference sequence). Deletions cut 0 bases from V and 3 bases from J, with 19 bases between. The CDR3 length is 17 residues. The CDR3 loop reads CASSLAGGPGGLYEQYF. The CDR3 coding sequence is TGTGCCAGCAGCTTGGCCGGGGGCCCAGGGGGGCTCTACGAGCAGTACTTC.

The V and J genes are TRBV20-1 and TRBJ1-1, with D maybe TRBD1 (5 bases). Germline assignment: CDR1 DFQATT and CDR2 SNEGSKA (reference sequence). V was shortened by 8 bases and J by 0 bases, with 16 bases between the two germline ends. CDR3 length equals 14 residues. In DNA form, the CDR3 reads TGCAGTTTAATTGGGGGTCTCATGAACACTGAAGCTTTCTTT. It codes for CSLIGGLMNTEAFF.

This clonotype was detected only a few times. The rearrangement uses TRBV20-1 and TRBJ2-1, with TRBD2 identical over 9 bases. This CDR3 spans 16 amino acids. V was clipped by 0 bases and J by 7 bases; unmatched bases: 10. The germline V gene encodes CDR1 DFQATT and CDR2 SNEGSKA (reference sequence). CDR3 protein: CSARDRGAGGPNEQFF. CDR3 coding DNA: TGCAGTGCTAGAGATCGGGGGGCGGGAGGGCCGAATGAGCAGTTCTTC.

The rearrangement joins TRBV3-1 to TRBJ2-5, with 9 positions matching TRBD2. Trimming took 4 bases from V and 11 from J; bases not matched to a gene: 29. The germline V gene has CDR1 LGHDT and CDR2 YNNKEL (reference sequence). This CDR3 region has 20 residues. The CDR3, as DNA: TGTGCCAGCAGCCGAGTCGAGGCTAGCGGGAAAGGCGGTCGGTACAATGAGCAGTACTTC. It translates to CASSRVEASGKGGRYNEQYF.

Note on this clonotype: One junction end does not reproduce the germline sequence, and a read error may be involved. V and J are TRBV3-1 and TRBJ2-5; D is possibly TRBD1 (6 bases). This CDR3 is 15 amino acids long. Germline CDR1 and CDR2: LGHDT and YNNKEL (reference sequence). For the CDR3, the DNA is TGTGCCAGCAGCCCCCCTGGGACACAGCAAGAGCCCCAGTACTTC. This sequence encodes CASSPPGTQQEPQYF.

This clonotype was counted many times. V usage is TRBV20-1 and J usage is TRBJ2-1; perhaps TRBD2 as D (6 bases). The germline V gene has CDR1 DFQATT and CDR2 SNEGSKA (reference sequence). This CDR3 is built from 15 residues. V dropped 0 bases and J dropped 8 bases, with 17 bases sitting between them. The CDR3 loop reads CSARDLWETRHEQFF. The CDR3 DNA reads TGCAGTGCTAGAGACCTTTGGGAGACTAGGCATGAGCAGTTCTTC.

CDR3 in amino acids: CASSSRDLGTEAFF. CDR3 nucleotide sequence: TGTGCCAGCAGTTCCCGGGACCTAGGGACTGAAGCTTTCTTT. V gene TRBV27 combines with J gene TRBJ1-1; tentatively, D is TRBD1 (5 bases). Germline loops: CDR1 MNHEY, CDR2 SMNVEV (reference sequence). The CDR3 runs 14 residues. Deletions cut 4 bases from V and 5 bases from J, with 14 bases between.

This chain joins TRBV2 and TRBJ2-1, with TRBD2 as a possible D gene (6 bases). CDR3 length: 14 amino acids. Per the germline V gene, CDR1 is SNHLY and CDR2 is FYNNEI. Trimming took 3 bases from V and 15 from J, leaving 21 bases between them. The CDR3 reads CASSDHSGLTSSFF. For the CDR3, the DNA is TGTGCCAGCAGTGATCATTCGGGACTTACAAGCTCGTTCTTC.

This sequence joins TRBV28 and TRBJ2-7; TRBD2 matches 8 bases. The CDR3 has 16 amino acids. V gave up 7 bases and J gave up 3 bases; unmatched junction bases: 14. Per germline, CDR1 MDHEN and CDR2 SYDVKM. The CDR3 sequence: CASKLLGAGGLYEQYF. The CDR3 nucleotides read TGTGCCAGCAAGTTACTAGGGGCGGGAGGTCTCTACGAGCAGTACTTC.

This clonotype has only a few counts. This chain connects TRBV6-2 or TRBV6-3 to TRBJ2-1, with D perhaps matching TRBD1 (6 bases). Trimming took 4 bases from V and 3 from J, leaving 16 bases between them. The CDR3 is made up of 16 amino acids. CDR1 is MNHEY, CDR2 SVGEGT, per germline. The CDR3 bases are TGTGCCAGCAGTTCCGGACAGATCCGCCACTACAATGAGCAGTTCTTC. Amino acids: CASSSGQIRHYNEQFF.

J is TRBJ2-2 and V is TRBV29-1; D gene unclear. CDR3 length: 11 amino acids. CDR1 is SQVTM, CDR2 ANQGSEA, per germline. The V end lost 2 bases, the J end lost 7 bases, and 5 bases lay between the germline ends. The DNA for the CDR3 is TGCAGCGTTGAAATCCTCGGGGAGCTGTTTTTT. As protein: CSVEILGELFF.

This clonotype was found many times. The chain employs TRBV4-1 and TRBJ2-3; 7 nucleotides line up with TRBD1. Trimming cost V 0 bases and J 4 bases; bases outside gene matches: 13. The germline V gene has CDR1 MGHRA and CDR2 YSYEKL. This CDR3 contains 18 residues. Here the CDR3 reads CASSQDPGGQFDPDTQYF. The CDR3 DNA reads as TGCGCCAGCAGCCAAGATCCAGGGGGACAGTTTGATCCAGATACGCAGTATTTT.

The chain is built from TRBV20-1 and TRBJ2-5; D is uncertain. V lost 7 bases and J 1 base, leaving 7 bases between the germline ends. The CDR3 is 11 amino acids. The germline CDR1 and CDR2 sequences are DFQATT and SNEGSKA (reference sequence). CDR3 bases: TGCAGTGAGGAAAGCCAAGAGACCCAGTACTTC. Its protein is CSEESQETQYF.